These 16 T cell receptor beta chains were all obtained from the same sample, sequenced in a study of blood T cell repertoires in COVID-19. Profiled with immunoSEQ multiplex PCR; TCRdb holds only in-frame clones, not every one. The sample lists about 280,000 clones, 90% occurring once. The material sequenced was PBMCs or T cells enriched from blood (not recorded which). These receptors came from a woman under 30 with acute COVID-19.

The rearrangement links TRBV28 to TRBJ1-1, with 10 bases that match TRBD1. Germline CDR1 and CDR2: MDHEN and SYDVKM. Trimming took 5 bases from V and 3 from J; bases not matched to a gene: 6. The CDR3 consists of 15 residues. The CDR3 is CASSPRTGGYTEAFF. As DNA, the CDR3 is TGTGCCAGCAGTCCCCGGACAGGGGGTTACACTGAAGCTTTCTTT. Full variable domain (remainder filled in from reference TRBV28 and TRBJ1-1): DVKVTQSSRYLVKRTGEKVFLECVQDMDHENMFWYRQDPGLGLRLIYFSYDVKMKEKGDIPEGYSVSREKKERFSLILESASTNQTSMYLCASSPRTGGYTEAFFGQGTRLTVV.

The chain recombines TRBV4-1 with TRBJ1-1, with D possibly matching TRBD1 (6 bases). Per germline, CDR1 MGHRA and CDR2 YSYEKL. The V and J ends lost 1 base and 5 bases respectively, with 14 bases between them. The CDR3 is 15 amino acids. The CDR3 sequence: CASSQVDRTATEAFF. The CDR3 coding sequence is TGCGCCAGCAGCCAAGTAGACAGGACCGCGACTGAAGCTTTCTTT.

The V gene is TRBV7-9, the J gene TRBJ2-6; unclear D gene. The CDR3 has 14 residues. Germline V gene sequence: CDR1 SEHNR, CDR2 FQNEAQ (reference sequence). The germline V and J ends were trimmed by 5 bases and 1 base, with 6 bases remaining between them. The CDR3 DNA is TGTGCCAGCAGCCGCGCATCTGGGGCCAACGTCCTGACTTTC. Protein product: CASSRASGANVLTF.

The chain employs TRBV7-2 and TRBJ2-1, with TRBD2 matching 10 bases. The CDR3 extends over 19 amino acids. V dropped 0 bases and J dropped 2; count of bases not matched to a gene: 10. CDR1 SGHTA and CDR2 FQGNSA come from the germline V gene. In nucleotides, the CDR3 is TGTGCCAGCAGCTTAGCGCCGGGCTCTAGCGGGAGCACCTACAATGAGCAGTTCTTC. Translating it yields CASSLAPGSSGSTYNEQFF.

V usage is TRBV11-2 and J usage is TRBJ1-2, with D perhaps TRBD1 (6 bases). The length of the CDR3 is 15 residues. The germline gives CDR1 SGHAT, CDR2 FQNNGV. The ends were cut back, 2 bases at V and 2 bases at J, with 12 bases in the middle. The CDR3 DNA reads TGTGCCAGCAGCTTAATTCGGACAGAGAACTATGGCTACACCTTC. It encodes CASSLIRTENYGYTF.

The rearrangement links TRBV12-5 to TRBJ2-1; possible D gene TRBD1, 6 bases. The germline V gene encodes CDR1 LGHNT and CDR2 FRNRAP. The V end was cut by 2 bases, the J end by 5 bases, with 22 bases between. CDR3 length equals 18 residues. DNA for the CDR3: TGTGCTAGTGGTTTGTGGCCCAGGGGAGCGGAGCACCACAATGAGCAGTTCTTC. This sequence encodes CASGLWPRGAEHHNEQFF.

V and J are TRBV19 and TRBJ2-1; tentatively, D is TRBD2 (7 bases). Germline V gene sequence: CDR1 LNHDA, CDR2 SQIVND (reference sequence). The CDR3 is made up of 14 amino acids. Trimming stripped 7 bases from V and 3 bases from J, with 13 bases between. The DNA for the CDR3 is TGTGCCAGTAATCGGGGGGCAGGCTACAATGAGCAGTTCTTC. Protein sequence: CASNRGAGYNEQFF.

The chain carries TRBV28 and TRBJ1-5; TRBD1 is a possible D gene (5 bases). V lost 3 bases, J lost 5 bases, and 26 bases lay in between. CDR3 length: 19 residues. Germline CDR1 MDHEN, CDR2 SYDVKM. In DNA form, the CDR3 reads TGTGCCAGCAGTTTCATGACAATGACAGTCCCTTTATTCTATCAGCCCCAGCATTTT. Its protein is CASSFMTMTVPLFYQPQHF.

This chain uses TRBV10-3 with TRBJ2-7, with D maybe TRBD1 (6 bases). Germline V gene sequence: CDR1 ENHRY, CDR2 SYGVKD. This CDR3 has 14 amino acids. Trimming left V 6 bases short and J 1 base short, with 13 bases between. CDR3 nucleotides: TGTGCCATCAGACAGGGTAGGGGTTCCTACGAGCAGTACTTC. Translation: CAIRQGRGSYEQYF.

This clone was detected once. The chain is built from TRBV7-9 and TRBJ1-4; maybe TRBD1 (6 bases). V dropped 5 bases and J dropped 0 bases, with 13 bases sitting between them. Germline V lookup: CDR1 SEHNR, CDR2 FQNEAQ (reference sequence). The length of the CDR3 is 16 residues. The CDR3 DNA reads as TGTGCCAGCAGCGCGACCGGGACAACAACTAATGAAAAACTGTTTTTT. Its protein product is CASSATGTTTNEKLFF. Combining the CDR3 with reference TRBV7-9 and TRBJ1-4 gives the whole variable domain DTGVSQNPRHKITKRGQNVTFRCDPISEHNRLYWYRQTLGQGPEFLTYFQNEAQLEKSRLLSDRFSAERPKGSFSTLEIQRTEQGDSAMYLCASSATGTTTNEKLFFGSGTQLSVL.

Remarks on this clone: The same CDR3 arises from other DNA sequences in this sample as well. V usage is TRBV5-1 and J usage is TRBJ1-5; 7 bases match TRBD1. V gave up 0 bases and J gave up 4 bases; unmatched junction bases: 1. From germline, CDR1 is SGHRS and CDR2 YFSETQ. The CDR3 is 14 amino acids. Here the CDR3 DNA reads TGCGCCAGCAGCTTGGCAGGGGGAAATCAGCCCCAGCATTTT. Its protein is CASSLAGGNQPQHF. The full variable domain, in which reference TRBV5-1 and TRBJ1-5 provide the parts outside the CDR3, is KAGVTQTPRYLIKTRGQQVTLSCSPISGHRSVSWYQQTPGQGLQFLFEYFSETQRNKGNFPGRFSGRQFSNSRSEMNVSTLELGDSALYLCASSLAGGNQPQHFGDGTRLSIL.

The chain carries TRBV7-9 and TRBJ2-3; TRBD1 agrees at 8 bases. This CDR3 comprises 19 residues. V was clipped by 5 bases and J by 0 bases; unmatched bases: 16. Germline CDR1 reads SEHNR; CDR2 reads FQNEAQ (reference sequence). DNA for the CDR3: TGTGCCAGCAGCCCTGACCCACGGGACAGGATATCTAGCACAGATACGCAGTATTTT. Translation gives CASSPDPRDRISSTDTQYF.

This clone is a singleton in its sample. The rearrangement joins TRBV30 to TRBJ2-1, with a weak D call TRBD2 (6 bases). Between the trimmed V and J ends, which lost 5 bases and 4 bases, there was a span of 9 bases. From germline, CDR1 is GTSNPN and CDR2 SVGIG (reference sequence). This CDR3 is 12 amino acids long. CDR3 protein: CAWAEGYNEQFF. CDR3 nucleotides: TGTGCCTGGGCGGAGGGATACAATGAGCAGTTCTTC.

There are a few counts of this clone. The V call is TRBV4-1, the J call TRBJ2-7, with D maybe TRBD1 (6 bases). V lost 3 bases, J lost 2 bases, and 14 bases lay in between. The CDR3 length is 15 residues. The V gene's germline CDR1 is MGHRA and CDR2 YSYEKL. In DNA, the CDR3 is TGCGCCAGCAGCCACCCCCCGACAGGTACCTACGAGCAGTACTTC. It encodes CASSHPPTGTYEQYF.

This chain connects TRBV4-1 to TRBJ2-5; 8 nucleotides align to TRBD1. Germline CDR1 MGHRA, CDR2 YSYEKL. This CDR3 has 15 amino acids. V was clipped by 3 bases and J by 2 bases; unmatched bases: 5. In DNA form, the CDR3 reads TGCGCCAGCAGCCAGGAGGACAGGGTGCAAGAGACCCAGTACTTC. This translates into CASSQEDRVQETQYF.

The gene calls are TRBV5-1 and TRBJ2-7, with D possibly matching TRBD2 (6 bases). This CDR3 has 15 residues. Trimming removed 4 bases from V and 5 bases from J, with 19 bases in between. Germline V gene data show CDR1 as SGHRS and CDR2 as YFSETQ. The CDR3 loop reads CASSLTGTLLNEQYF. CDR3 DNA sequence: TGCGCCAGCAGCCTAACCGGGACTTTATTGAACGAGCAGTACTTC.